This paragraph reports one TCR beta chain. CDR3 size: 15 residues. In germline, CDR1 is KGHDR, CDR2 SFDVKD. Between the trimmed V and J ends, which lost 7 bases and 6 bases, there was a span of 18 bases. TCRdb's table, derived via immunoSEQ multiplex PCR, lists solely in-frame clones and lacks some. The repertoire holds almost 300,000 clones, with approximately 86% as singletons. This specimen belongs to a study of blood T cell repertoires in COVID-19. Study-level information: The cDNA or gDNA used as material had been derived from T cells, B-cell-depleted T cells, or PBMCs.

The chain carries TRBV24-1 and TRBJ1-5; D is possibly TRBD1 (6 bases). Material for sequencing was peripheral blood. The sequence derives from a man aged 65-85 years with acute or convalescent COVID-19. CDR3 loop: CATSQSGAGAQPQHF. The CDR3 coding sequence is TGTGCCACCAGCCAATCGGGGGCGGGGGCTCAGCCCCAGCATTTT.